This T cell receptor beta chain came from a study of blood T cell repertoires in COVID-19. As originally analysed: Amplifying reference gene primers gave estimates of nucleated cell counts. Assay: immunoSEQ multiplex PCR; the TCRdb copy retains only in-frame clones and omits some. V, J and clone size are those of that table, while D and trimming were read from the DNA. The sample yields 150,000 to 200,000 clones, approximately 83% seen once. The V end lost 5 bases, the J end lost 0 bases, and 10 bases lay between the germline ends. Germline CDR1 reads LNHDA; CDR2 reads SQIVND (reference sequence). The CDR3 loop spans 14 amino acids.

What was sequenced was peripheral blood. The sequence was collected from a man between 65 and 79 years old with active or convalescent COVID-19. This rearrangement joins TRBV19 to TRBJ1-1, with D tentatively TRBD1 (6 bases). The CDR3 DNA sequence: TGTGCCAGTAGTCCGGGACACCTGAACACTGAAGCTTTCTTT. This gives the protein CASSPGHLNTEAFF.